This record covers a single T cell receptor (beta chain). Sequencing was performed with immunoSEQ multiplex PCR; in TCRdb, only in-frame clones are kept and a portion is missing. The table has about a million clones, roughly 80% seen once. This sample was included in a study of shared clonotypes between healthy human individuals. V was pared by 1 base and J by 3 bases, with 3 bases of the junction left unmatched. CDR3 size: 16 residues. Germline V gene sequence: CDR1 LGHNA, CDR2 YNFKEQ. This TCR was sampled from a man between 18 and 35 years old in good health. Some clones in this sample may be carry-over from other donors' samples. The sequencing sample was made of memory CD4+ T cells from PBMCs. Subset of the sample: CD45RA-negative fraction. J is TRBJ2-1 and V is TRBV4-2; 10 bases map to TRBD2. The CDR3 DNA reads TGTGCCAGCAGCCAAGGCACTAGCGGGGTCTACAATGAGCAGTTCTTC. As protein: CASSQGTSGVYNEQFF.